The next 11 T cell receptor beta chains were all read from a single sample in a study of blood T cell repertoires in COVID-19. Sequenced by immunoSEQ multiplex PCR; TCRdb stores in-frame clones only, minus some. Of around 430,000 clones listed, around nine tenths are singletons. Sequenced input: PBMCs or T cells enriched from blood (not recorded which). The receptors were gathered from a woman aged 45-65 years who had recovered from COVID-19.

In DNA, the CDR3 is TGTGCCATTAAATCAGGGGACTATGGCTACACCTTC. Translated, it gives CAIKSGDYGYTF. The chain recombines TRBV10-3 with TRBJ1-2, with a weak D call TRBD1 (6 bases). The germline V gene has CDR1 ENHRY and CDR2 SYGVKD. Trimming cost V 9 bases and J 3 bases, with 11 bases left between them. There are 12 residues in the CDR3.

The chain joins TRBV11-2 to TRBJ1-1; 7 bases map to TRBD1. The length of the CDR3 is 16 residues. V shed 5 bases, J shed 3 bases, and the junction held 12 bases outside the gene matches. Germline CDR1 SGHAT, CDR2 FQNNGV. The CDR3 bases are TGTGCCAGCAGCATCGGACAGGTAGACGTGGACACTGAAGCTTTCTTT. Encoded protein: CASSIGQVDVDTEAFF.

V is TRBV30 and J is TRBJ2-5; 10 bases are shared with TRBD2. Germline values: CDR1 GTSNPN, CDR2 SVGIG (reference sequence). CDR3 size: 16 residues. V lost 2 bases and J lost 1; bases outside the gene matches: 7. The CDR3 DNA sequence: TGTGCCTGGAGTTTTCGGACTAGCGGACCCCAAGAGACCCAGTACTTC. Encoded protein: CAWSFRTSGPQETQYF.

V usage is TRBV2 and J usage is TRBJ2-3; 8 bases map to TRBD2. The germline gives CDR1 SNHLY, CDR2 FYNNEI. The CDR3 covers 16 residues. With 1 base clipped from V and 2 bases from J, the junction kept 5 bases outside the gene matches. CDR3 bases: TGTGCCAGCAGTGAAGGGACTAGCTCCCACACAGATACGCAGTATTTT. This sequence encodes CASSEGTSSHTDTQYF. Full variable domain (outside the CDR3, taken from reference TRBV2 and TRBJ2-3): EPEVTQTPSHQVTQMGQEVILRCVPISNHLYFYWYRQILGQKVEFLVSFYNNEISEKSEIFDDQFSVERPDGSNFTLKIRSTKLEDSAMYFCASSEGTSSHTDTQYFGPGTRLTVL.

V and J are TRBV4-1 and TRBJ1-2; no firm D call. In germline, CDR1 is MGHRA, CDR2 YSYEKL. This CDR3 has 15 residues. V gave up 0 bases and J gave up 3 bases, with 11 bases separating them. CDR3 DNA: TGCGCCAGCAGCCAAGATGTGGGCAGAGACTATGGCTACACCTTC. It is translated as CASSQDVGRDYGYTF.

The chain combines TRBV25-1 with TRBJ2-3; D unresolved. V was pared by 4 bases and J by 0 bases, with 5 bases between. The CDR3 sequence is 13 residues long. CDR1 and CDR2 (germline): MGHDK, SYGVNS. This CDR3 is CASSAMSTDTQYF. Written as DNA, the CDR3 is TGTGCCAGCAGTGCCATGAGCACAGATACGCAGTATTTT. Supplemented by reference TRBV25-1 and TRBJ2-3, the full variable domain reads EADIYQTPRYLVIGTGKKITLECSQTMGHDKMYWYQQDPGMELHLIHYSYGVNSTEKGDLSSESTVSRIRTEHFPLTLESARPSHTSQYLCASSAMSTDTQYFGPGTRLTVL.

The CDR3 bases are TGTGCCAGCAGCAAGGGACAGGGGAGAACCGGGGAGCTGTTTTTT. Protein sequence: CASSKGQGRTGELFF. The J gene is TRBJ2-2, the V gene TRBV6-5; TRBD1 matches 10 bases. Germline V gene sequence: CDR1 MNHEY, CDR2 SVGAGI. With V trimmed by 6 bases and J by 5 bases, 6 bases remained unmatched. There are 15 residues in the CDR3.

This clone was detected ten times or more. The CDR3 loop reads CASSSWAGTEAFF. CDR3 DNA sequence: TGTGCCAGCAGCTCCTGGGCGGGCACTGAAGCTTTCTTT. V usage is TRBV11-3 and J usage is TRBJ1-1; D gene uncertain. The CDR3 is 13 amino acids. With 4 bases removed from V and 4 bases from J, the gap between germline ends came to 10 bases. Germline V gene data show CDR1 as SGHNT and CDR2 as YENEEA.

The chain links TRBV5-1 to TRBJ2-1; TRBD2 matches at 8 bases. This CDR3 contains 16 residues. Unmatched junction bases numbered 8, after V lost 2 bases and J lost 4 bases. The germline gives CDR1 SGHRS, CDR2 YFSETQ. CDR3 sequence (DNA): TGCGCCAGCAGCTTTGATAGCGGGGACTTATACAATGAGCAGTTCTTC. Protein product: CASSFDSGDLYNEQFF.

This clone was observed a handful of times. The sample has other DNA sequences that encode this CDR3 too. This chain uses TRBV18 with TRBJ1-1; D remains ambiguous. Trimming removed 5 bases at V and 1 base at J, with 5 bases between. CDR1 and CDR2 from the germline V gene are KGHSH and LQKENI. The CDR3 sequence is 12 residues long. The CDR3 here is CASSSGNTEAFF. For the CDR3, the DNA is TGTGCCAGCTCATCAGGGAACACTGAAGCTTTCTTT.

The CDR3 DNA sequence: TGTGCCAGCAGTTACGGCTGGAGTGGAAACACCATATATTTT. Protein: CASSYGWSGNTIYF. This rearrangement joins TRBV6-2 or TRBV6-3 to TRBJ1-3; D gene unclear. This CDR3 contains 14 residues. V shed 2 bases and J shed 3 bases, with 8 bases lying between them. Germline CDR1 reads MNHEY; CDR2 reads SVGEGT.